Below, 20 T cell receptor beta chains from the same sample are listed, as sequenced in a study of OX40 agonist ivuxolimab in advanced cancers. The table came from immunoSEQ multiplex PCR; TCRdb's copy has only in-frame clones and leaves some out. The table records some 100,000 clones, around 90% of them present only once. The sequencing used CD4+ or CD8+ T cells sorted from blood, collected in a trial of the OX40 agonist ivuxolimab. These receptors came from an adult with an advanced solid tumor such as melanoma, head and neck, liver or kidney cancer.

J is TRBJ1-2 and V is TRBV14; D remains unclear. The CDR3 loop spans 14 amino acids. V gave up 1 base and J gave up 0 bases, with 6 bases separating them. Germline lookup yields CDR1 SGHDN and CDR2 FVKESK. The DNA for the CDR3 is TGTGCCAGCAGCCAAGCAGGAACTAACTATGGCTACACCTTC. It translates to CASSQAGTNYGYTF.

This chain links TRBV6-1 with TRBJ2-1; 16 bases fit TRBD2. Germline V gene data show CDR1 as MNHNS and CDR2 as SASEGT. The length of the CDR3 is 17 residues. Unmatched junction bases numbered 5, after V lost 4 bases and J lost 5 bases. The CDR3 here is CASSAGTSGRADNEQFF. The CDR3 nucleotides read TGTGCCAGCAGTGCCGGGACTAGCGGGAGGGCCGACAATGAGCAGTTCTTC.

This chain links TRBV6-1 with TRBJ1-2, with D perhaps matching TRBD1 (5 bases). CDR1 is MNHNS, CDR2 SASEGT, per germline. The length of the CDR3 is 14 residues. V dropped 8 bases and J dropped 8 bases, with 21 bases sitting between them. The CDR3 is CASDHGLGLGGYTF. The DNA of the CDR3 is TGTGCCAGCGATCATGGGTTGGGGCTTGGGGGCTACACCTTC.

The genes are TRBV29-1 and TRBJ2-1, with 9 bases lining up with TRBD2. Trimming cost V 7 bases and J 9 bases; bases outside gene matches: 7. The germline V gene has CDR1 SQVTM and CDR2 ANQGSEA. The CDR3 is made up of 12 amino acids. The CDR3 DNA reads as TGCAGCGGCGGCGGGAGGGCCATTGAGCAGTTCTTC. It translates to CSGGGRAIEQFF.

This rearrangement joins TRBV11-3 to TRBJ2-2; D gene ambiguous. CDR1 and CDR2 from the germline V gene are SGHNT and YENEEA. Trimming took off 5 bases at V and 1 base at J, with 8 bases between the two ends. The CDR3 extends over 14 amino acids. The DNA for the CDR3 is TGTGCCAGCAGCATCGTGGGGAACACCGGGGAGCTGTTTTTT. Protein: CASSIVGNTGELFF.

This clone was recorded once. This chain uses TRBV2 with TRBJ2-2, with no clear D. This CDR3 comprises 14 residues. Germline V lookup: CDR1 SNHLY, CDR2 FYNNEI. Trimming pared 7 bases from V and 1 base from J, leaving 10 bases between. The CDR3, as DNA: TGTGCCAGCATAATCCGCAGGAACACCGGGGAGCTGTTTTTT. This translates into CASIIRRNTGELFF. Filled out from reference TRBV2 and TRBJ2-2, the complete variable domain reads EPEVTQTPSHQVTQMGQEVILRCVPISNHLYFYWYRQILGQKVEFLVSFYNNEISEKSEIFDDQFSVERPDGSNFTLKIRSTKLEDSAMYFCASIIRRNTGELFFGEGSRLTVL.

This rearrangement joins TRBV7-2 to TRBJ2-6; TRBD1 matches at 8 bases. The CDR3 is 17 residues long. CDR1 SGHTA and CDR2 FQGNSA come from the germline V gene. After removal of 8 bases from V and 2 bases from J, the junction contained 11 bases not matched to a gene. The CDR3 DNA sequence: TGTGCCAGCTCGAGGGGCACAGGGGGAGCTGGGGCCAACGTCCTGACTTTC. Translated, it gives CASSRGTGGAGANVLTF.

J is TRBJ2-3 and V is TRBV6-5; D unresolved. Between the trimmed V and J ends, which lost 4 bases and 3 bases, there was a span of 14 bases. There are 15 residues in the CDR3. Germline V lookup: CDR1 MNHEY, CDR2 SVGAGI. In nucleotides, the CDR3 is TGTGCCAGCAGTTTCTCCCGCCTCCATACAGATACGCAGTATTTT. It is translated as CASSFSRLHTDTQYF.

The chain is built from TRBV11-2 and TRBJ2-7; D could derive from TRBD1 or TRBD2 (6 bases each). The CDR3 spans 19 residues. CDR1 SGHAT and CDR2 FQNNGV come from the germline V gene. The ends were cut back, 4 bases at V and 4 bases at J, with 29 bases in the middle. The CDR3 sequence is CASSSGGGGGQRLFYEQYF. The CDR3 DNA follows: TGTGCCAGCAGCTCCGGGGGCGGTGGAGGACAGCGGCTCTTTTACGAGCAGTACTTC.

The chain links TRBV5-6 to TRBJ2-3, with 11 bases lining up with TRBD2. The J segment lost 2 bases and the V segment lost 1 base, leaving 3 bases of the junction unmatched. CDR1 and CDR2 from the germline V gene are SGHDT and YYEEEE. The CDR3 length is 16 residues. CDR3 in amino acids: CASSLLAGGPTDTQYF. DNA of the CDR3: TGTGCCAGCAGCTTGCTAGCGGGAGGACCCACAGATACGCAGTATTTT.

This clone appeared once. The chain recombines TRBV2 with TRBJ1-1; 8 positions agree with TRBD1. CDR3 length equals 15 residues. With 5 bases clipped from V and 7 bases from J, the junction kept 12 bases outside the gene matches. CDR1 is SNHLY, CDR2 FYNNEI, per germline. CDR3 nucleotides: TGTGCCAGCAGTTACCTTAGGACAGGGACCGGTGAAGCTTTCTTT. Protein product: CASSYLRTGTGEAFF.

The chain combines TRBV6-6 with TRBJ2-7, with TRBD1 identical over 8 bases. The CDR3 is made up of 15 amino acids. Germline CDR1 reads MNHNY; CDR2 reads SVGAGI (reference sequence). V shed 2 bases, J shed 3 bases, and the junction held 6 bases outside the gene matches. CDR3 coding DNA: TGTGCCAGCAGTTACCGGACAGGGATGGTCTACGAGCAGTACTTC. Translated, it gives CASSYRTGMVYEQYF.

The chain links TRBV11-3 to TRBJ2-3; 7 nucleotides line up with TRBD2. CDR3 size: 14 residues. Losses at the gene ends were 1 base for V and 6 bases for J; bases not matched to a gene: 4. Germline CDR1 reads SGHNT; CDR2 reads YENEEA. The CDR3 DNA sequence: TGTGCCAGCAGCTTAGTGGCGGGAGCCGATACGCAGTATTTT. It encodes CASSLVAGADTQYF.

This clone was counted a single time. The V call is TRBV7-2, the J call TRBJ2-4; D unclear. The CDR3 totals 13 residues. The germline CDR1 and CDR2 sequences are SGHTA and FQGNSA. The germline V and J ends were trimmed by 2 bases and 7 bases, with 9 bases remaining between them. The CDR3: CASSLIRSNIQYF. The CDR3 coding sequence is TGTGCCAGCAGCTTAATACGGAGTAACATTCAGTACTTC.

This clone was detected only a few times. The chain employs TRBV5-1 and TRBJ2-7; 9 nucleotides line up with TRBD1. The J segment lost 2 bases and the V segment lost 5 bases, leaving 11 bases of the junction unmatched. Germline CDR1 SGHRS, CDR2 YFSETQ. The CDR3 has 16 amino acids. The CDR3 region is CASRKTGGAKTYEQYF. The CDR3 coding sequence is TGCGCCAGCAGGAAAACAGGGGGCGCGAAAACCTACGAGCAGTACTTC.

The CDR3 coding sequence is TGTGCCAGCAGCGTTTCGCCTGCGGGAGGCTATGGGGATACGCAGTATTTT. The encoded protein is CASSVSPAGGYGDTQYF. J is TRBJ2-3 and V is TRBV9; 8 bases agree with TRBD2. V was pared by 2 bases and J by 6 bases, with 14 bases of the junction left unmatched. Germline V gives CDR1 SGDLS, CDR2 YYNGEE. There are 17 residues in the CDR3.

The chain has TRBV5-8 and TRBJ1-2; 11 bases align to TRBD1. The CDR3 is 16 amino acids. From germline, CDR1 is SGHTS and CDR2 YDEGEE. The junction had 9 bases not matched to a gene; V was cut back by 3 bases and J by 5 bases. The chain's CDR3 is CASSYGQGAPGYGYTF. The CDR3 DNA reads TGTGCCAGCAGCTACGGACAGGGGGCTCCAGGGTATGGCTACACCTTC.

The CDR3: CASMRDSGNTIYF. The CDR3 coding sequence is TGTGCCAGCATGAGGGACTCTGGAAACACCATATATTTT. The chain joins TRBV6-1 to TRBJ1-3; no firm D call. The CDR3 runs to 13 residues. The germline V and J ends were trimmed by 7 bases and 0 bases, with 7 bases remaining between them. Per germline, CDR1 MNHNS and CDR2 SASEGT.

In nucleotides, the CDR3 is TGTGCCTGGAGTTGGGGAGAGACCCAGTACTTC. Protein sequence: CAWSWGETQYF. The V gene is TRBV30, the J gene TRBJ2-5, with unresolved D. The CDR3 is made up of 11 amino acids. CDR1 GTSNPN and CDR2 SVGIG come from the germline V gene (reference sequence). Between the trimmed V and J ends, which lost 2 bases and 4 bases, there was a span of 5 bases.

The rearrangement uses TRBV11-3 and TRBJ2-1; no clear D gene. Trimming pared 1 base from V and 2 bases from J, leaving 6 bases between. This CDR3 has 14 residues. Germline lookup yields CDR1 SGHNT and CDR2 YENEEA. The CDR3 here is CASSLAVAYNEQFF. In DNA form, the CDR3 reads TGTGCCAGCAGCTTAGCGGTTGCCTACAATGAGCAGTTCTTC.